The rows below give T cell receptor beta chains drawn from one sample of a study of T cell responses to AZD1222 COVID-19 vaccine. The protocol was immunoSEQ multiplex PCR, while the TCRdb copy is restricted to in-frame clones and leaves out a portion. The table shows roughly 81,000 clones, with over 75% occurring only once. The sequencing here drew on peripheral blood, taken on day 0 of AZD1222 vaccination. The receptors come from an adult in good health. Each CDR3 is given with its conserved first and last residue. A D gene is named only where the DNA matches it firmly. Size tells how often a clone was seen (once, few, many) or the class of an expanded clone, and some rows leave it out.

J	D	length	V	size	CDR3	DNA
TRBJ2-3	.	14	TRBV7-2	once	CASSLDGPLDTQYF	TGTGCCAGCAGCTTAGACGGCCCACTTGATACGCAGTATTTT
TRBJ2-1	.	14	TRBV3-1/TRBV3-2	once	CASSQESGAGEQFF	TGTGCCAGCAGCCAAGAGTCTGGGGCCGGTGAGCAGTTCTTC
TRBJ2-7	.	14	TRBV7-9	.	CASSLAQTAWEQYF	TGTGCCAGCAGCTTAGCGCAGACAGCTTGGGAGCAGTACTTC
TRBJ2-2	.	15	TRBV23-1	.	CASSQAGTAGRELFF	TGCGCCAGCAGTCAGGCCGGGACGGCGGGGCGGGAGCTGTTTTTT
TRBJ1-6	.	15	TRBV2	.	CASNREGGRNSPLHF	TGTGCCAGCAACCGGGAGGGGGGGCGGAATTCACCCCTCCACTTT
TRBJ2-1	TRBD1	16	TRBV4-1	few	CASSQEGTGGRDEQFF	TGCGCCAGCAGCCAAGAGGGGACAGGGGGTAGAGATGAGCAGTTCTTC
TRBJ2-7	TRBD2	13	TRBV6-5	.	CASSRGRAYEQYF	TGTGCCAGCAGTCGCGGGAGAGCCTACGAGCAGTACTTC
TRBJ1-2	TRBD1	14	TRBV2	once	CASSRTGVDYGYTF	TGTGCCAGCAGCCGGACAGGGGTTGACTATGGCTACACCTTC
TRBJ2-7	.	14	TRBV3-1/TRBV3-2	.	CASSRTGGINEQYF	TGTGCCAGCAGCCGGACTGGGGGGATCAACGAGCAGTACTTC
TRBJ1-2	TRBD1	15	TRBV11-1	once	CASSTTPGQGDGYTF	TGTGCCAGCAGCACCACACCGGGACAGGGGGATGGCTACACCTTC
TRBJ1-4	.	14	TRBV28	.	CASSPDGEREKLFF	TGTGCCAGCAGTCCCGACGGTGAGAGGGAAAAACTGTTTTTT
TRBJ2-3	.	17	TRBV2	.	CASTNPEDSRERDTQYF	TGTGCCAGCACCAACCCGGAAGACTCCCGAGAGAGAGATACGCAGTATTTT
TRBJ2-6	.	12	TRBV28	.	CAVRSGANVLTF	TGTGCCGTCCGCTCTGGGGCCAACGTCCTGACTTTC
TRBJ2-3	TRBD2	13	TRBV30	.	CAWASGTGDTQYF	TGTGCCTGGGCAAGCGGGACCGGGGATACGCAGTATTTT
TRBJ2-5	TRBD2	18	TRBV15	.	CATSRDLGLAATRETQYF	TGTGCCACCAGCAGAGACCTTGGACTAGCGGCCACCCGAGAGACCCAGTACTTC
TRBJ1-6	.	15	TRBV14	.	CASSQGGASNSPLHF	TGTGCCAGCAGCCAAGGGGGAGCAAGTAATTCACCCCTCCACTTT
TRBJ1-4	.	13	TRBV6-5	.	CASSPAGEEKLFF	TGTGCCAGCAGCCCAGCAGGGGAGGAAAAACTGTTTTTT
TRBJ2-2	TRBD2	17	TRBV19	once	CASIALAGGPRTGELFF	TGTGCCAGTATCGCTCTCGCGGGAGGGCCTAGAACCGGGGAGCTGTTTTTT
TRBJ2-3	.	13	TRBV12-3/TRBV12-4	.	CASSPDRPDTQYF	TGTGCCAGCAGCCCCGACAGGCCAGATACGCAGTATTTT
TRBJ1-2	.	11	TRBV20-1	.	CSAKDRYGYTF	TGCAGTGCGAAGGACAGATACGGCTACACCTTC
TRBJ1-1	.	14	TRBV6-5	.	CASSLGGPNTEAFF	TGTGCCAGCAGTTTAGGGGGGCCGAACACTGAAGCTTTCTTT
TRBJ2-1	TRBD2	15	TRBV29-1	.	CSGFPASGAYNEQFF	TGCAGCGGTTTCCCGGCAAGCGGGGCCTACAATGAGCAGTTCTTC
TRBJ2-6	.	14	TRBV10-1	once	CASSESVEGNVLTF	TGCGCCAGCAGTGAGTCGGTCGAAGGCAACGTCCTGACTTTC
TRBJ1-1	.	12	TRBV28	once	CASSSRRYEAFF	TGTGCCAGCAGTTCCAGACGGTATGAAGCTTTCTTT
TRBJ2-1	TRBD2	15	TRBV6-4	.	CASRTGTRAYNEQFF	TGTGCCAGCAGGACCGGGACTAGGGCCTACAATGAGCAGTTCTTC
TRBJ2-5	.	14	TRBV2	.	CASSGGIIQETQYF	TGTGCCAGCAGTGGCGGTATAATCCAAGAGACCCAGTACTTC
TRBJ1-1	.	13	TRBV7-9	.	CASSFTQNTEAFF	TGTGCCAGCAGTTTTACACAGAACACTGAAGCTTTCTTT
TRBJ1-2	TRBD1	14	TRBV5-4	.	CASLRQGADYGYTF	TGTGCCAGCTTAAGACAGGGGGCAGACTATGGCTACACCTTC
TRBJ2-2	TRBD1	14	TRBV6-5	.	CASGSLQGDGELFF	TGTGCCAGCGGATCGTTGCAGGGGGACGGGGAGCTGTTTTTT
TRBJ2-3	.	12	TRBV11-3	.	CASSLRTDTQYF	TGTGCCAGCAGTCTTAGAACAGATACGCAGTATTTT
TRBJ1-1	TRBD1	14	TRBV5-1	.	CASSLDRGETEAFF	TGCGCCAGCAGCTTGGACAGGGGGGAAACTGAAGCTTTCTTT
TRBJ2-3	.	17	TRBV28	.	CASSSPFSLDRTDTQYF	TGTGCCAGCAGTTCTCCCTTCTCGTTGGATCGCACAGATACGCAGTATTTT
TRBJ2-7	.	13	TRBV5-8	.	CASSLSGTKEQYF	TGTGCCAGCAGCTTGAGCGGGACAAAAGAGCAGTACTTC
TRBJ1-2	.	14	TRBV9	.	CASSEIREDYGYTF	TGTGCCAGCAGCGAGATACGGGAGGACTATGGCTACACCTTC
TRBJ2-7	TRBD1	15	TRBV28	.	CASSLPLTGNYEQYF	TGTGCCAGCAGTCTGCCCTTGACAGGGAACTACGAGCAGTACTTC
TRBJ2-5	TRBD2	17	TRBV5-1	.	CASSLEGLLAAQETQYF	TGCGCCAGCAGCTTGGAGGGGCTACTAGCGGCACAAGAGACCCAGTACTTC